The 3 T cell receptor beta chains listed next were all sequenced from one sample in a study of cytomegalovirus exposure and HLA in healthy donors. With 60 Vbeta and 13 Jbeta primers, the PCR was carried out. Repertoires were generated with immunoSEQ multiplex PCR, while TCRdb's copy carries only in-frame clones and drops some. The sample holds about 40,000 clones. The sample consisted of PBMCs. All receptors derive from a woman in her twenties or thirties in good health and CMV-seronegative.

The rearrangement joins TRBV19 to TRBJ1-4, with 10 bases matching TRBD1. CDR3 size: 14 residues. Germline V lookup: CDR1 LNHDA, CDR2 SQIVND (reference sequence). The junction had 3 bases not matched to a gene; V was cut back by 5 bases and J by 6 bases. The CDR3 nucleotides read TGTGCCAGTAGTTTGGACAGGGGGGATGAAAAACTGTTTTTT. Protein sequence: CASSLDRGDEKLFF.

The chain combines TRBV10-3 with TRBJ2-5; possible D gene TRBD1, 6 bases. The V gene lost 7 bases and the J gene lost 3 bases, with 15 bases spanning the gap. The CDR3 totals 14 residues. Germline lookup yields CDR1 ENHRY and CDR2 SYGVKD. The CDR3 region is CAITPGVGKETQYF. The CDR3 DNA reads TGTGCCATCACCCCAGGGGTCGGGAAAGAGACCCAGTACTTC.

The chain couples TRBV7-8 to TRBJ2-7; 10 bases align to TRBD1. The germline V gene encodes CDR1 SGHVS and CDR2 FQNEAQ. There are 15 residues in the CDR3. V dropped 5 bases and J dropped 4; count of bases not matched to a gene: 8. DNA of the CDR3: TGTGCCAGCAGCCCAGTACGGACAGGGGGGTACGAGCAGTACTTC. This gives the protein CASSPVRTGGYEQYF.